This TCR beta chain was recorded in a study of T cell changes during pregnancy in multiple sclerosis. Clones were sequenced by immunoSEQ multiplex PCR, and TCRdb holds only the in-frame ones, with some missing. The sample has 60,000 to 75,000 clones; around 92% are singletons. The CDR3 spans 16 residues. V was shortened by 2 bases and J by 3 bases, with 16 bases between the two germline ends. Germline V lookup: CDR1 MNHEY, CDR2 SMNVEV (reference sequence). The chain joins TRBV27 to TRBJ1-2; TRBD1 is a possible D gene (5 bases). This clonotype was sampled from a female donor with multiple sclerosis, enrolled in a pregnancy study. The sequencing used peripheral blood, collected after pregnancy. As DNA, the CDR3 is TGTGCCAGCAGTTTAATACCGAGCGGGGGGTACTATGGCTACACCTTC. Its translation: CASSLIPSGGYYGYTF.